This T cell receptor beta chain was retrieved from a study of OX40 agonist ivuxolimab in advanced cancers. About the study: Aged 23 to 79 with a mean of around 60 years, they were less than 90% male.

Profiling relied on immunoSEQ multiplex PCR, and the TCRdb table lists in-frame clones only, not all of them. The sample carries fewer than 95,000 clones, roughly 85% recorded once. The CDR3 totals 15 residues. Trimming pared 0 bases from V and 0 bases from J, leaving 9 bases between. The germline CDR1 and CDR2 sequences are ENHRY and SYGVKD. Points on this clone: Antigen: not known.

Study outcomes and limitations: On average, CD8+ T cells had more expanded clones than CD4+. Several nonresponders also turned out to have low normalized T-cell clonal expansion.

The material was CD4+ or CD8+ T cells sorted from blood, obtained in a trial of the OX40 agonist ivuxolimab. The TCR was taken from an adult with an advanced solid tumor such as melanoma, head and neck, liver or kidney cancer. V and J are TRBV10-3 and TRBJ2-7; D might be TRBD1 (5 bases). The CDR3 loop reads CAISESQGSSYEQYF. DNA of the CDR3: TGTGCCATCAGTGAGTCGCAGGGCAGCTCCTACGAGCAGTACTTC.